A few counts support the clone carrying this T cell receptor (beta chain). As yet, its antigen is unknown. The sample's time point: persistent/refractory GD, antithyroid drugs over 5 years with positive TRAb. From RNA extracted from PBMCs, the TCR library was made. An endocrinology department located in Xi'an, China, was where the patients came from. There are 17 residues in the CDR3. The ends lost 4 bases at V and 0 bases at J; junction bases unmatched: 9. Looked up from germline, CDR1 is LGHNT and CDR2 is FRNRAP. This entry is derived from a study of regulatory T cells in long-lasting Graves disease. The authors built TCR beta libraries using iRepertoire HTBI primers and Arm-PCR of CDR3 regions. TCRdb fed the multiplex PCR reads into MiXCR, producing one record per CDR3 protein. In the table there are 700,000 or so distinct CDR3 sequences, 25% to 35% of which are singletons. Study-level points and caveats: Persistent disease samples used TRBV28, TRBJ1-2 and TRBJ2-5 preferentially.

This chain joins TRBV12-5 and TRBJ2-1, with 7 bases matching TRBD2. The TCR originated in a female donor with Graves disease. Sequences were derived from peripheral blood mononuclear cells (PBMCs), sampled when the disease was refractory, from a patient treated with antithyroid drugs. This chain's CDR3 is CASGSVSGFSSYNEQFF. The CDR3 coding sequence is TGTGCTAGTGGTTCAGTTAGCGGGTTTAGCTCCTACAATGAGCAGTTCTTC.